This T cell receptor beta chain is from a study of T-cell memory formation after mild COVID-19. Study information: For the most part, TCR clusters were specific to one donor.

Between the trimmed V and J ends, which lost 3 bases and 8 bases, there was a span of 13 bases. The length of the CDR3 is 13 residues. Germline-derived CDR1 and CDR2 are KGHSH and LQKENI. General observations from the study: Contracting clones, day 15 to 85, had balanced CD4/CD8, and later expanders favored CD4+. That cross-reactive memory joined was suggested by some responding clones appearing in pre-infection memory.

Via MiXCR, TCRdb re-called the 5' RACE reads, giving one row per CDR3 protein. Here the sample spans nearly 350,000 distinct CDR3 sequences, 13% being singletons. Worth noting for this clonotype: The antigen remains unidentified.

The chain uses TRBV18 and TRBJ1-1; D is uncertain. The material sequenced was PBMCs or a T cell subset sorted from them (not recorded which). The source of this sequence is a man younger than 35 who had mild COVID-19 (a few samples of this study predate the infection). Cell type and time point are not known. The CDR3 sequence: CASSPSEELEAFF. DNA of the CDR3: TGTGCCAGCTCACCCTCGGAGGAATTGGAAGCTTTCTTT.